Described below is a single T cell receptor beta chain sequence and its context. The specificity of this receptor is unknown. The record has no base qualities; no much larger clone is one base away. For CDR1 and CDR2, the germline V gene lists SGHVS and FQNEAQ. V loses 7 bases at its end and J loses 4 bases; junction bases beyond the gene matches: 7. The CDR3 contains 15 residues, cysteine and phenylalanine counted. CDR3 DNA only is kept here, 45 bases in frame from base 1. Participants in the prospective study were enrolled through a virtual design, were aged about 18 to 100 years, and lived in some 24 United States geographic areas. To assign participants to cohorts, the prospective study relied on clinical history that participants themselves reported in a screening survey and a study questionnaire. For ImmuneRACE Cohort 3, a participant was defined as recovered based on two consecutive negative NP/OP PCR tests, clearance by a healthcare professional, or resolution of symptoms. In the prospective study, mobile phlebotomists collected whole blood, serum and a nasopharyngeal or oropharyngeal swab from each participant. Additional blood draws and questionnaires over an approximately 2-month period could optionally be provided by prospective study participants. Before DNA extraction, blood samples from the prospective study were shipped at room temperature or frozen.

This entry comes from a study of blood T cell repertoires in COVID-19 (dated by TCRdb to the early 2020s). As for the study more broadly: Samples from collaborators originated in the United States, Italy and Spain and spanned both the acute and convalescent phases of COVID-19. Where HLA class I and class II types were available, the types were taken from metadata supplied by the sample provider, not from assay-based typing. Samples were obtained from the ongoing ImmuneRACE study (first 160 participants) and from some 1,200 subjects provided by 6 global collaborators. Sample metadata almost always included a de-identified subject ID, COVID-19 status, age in years and sex. Deeply sampled blood TCRbeta repertoires from subjects exposed to, actively infected with, or recovered from COVID-19 were included in the dataset. The prospective study material was composed of cDNA or gDNA derived from T cells, B-cell-depleted T cells, or PBMCs. The repertoires were made available in a free public database intended to serve as a resource for research on the immune response to SARS-CoV-2. Results the study describes overall, beyond this receptor: The quantity of clinical and demographic metadata differed by source and by participant and was supplied without curation.

The immunoSEQ Assay, a bias-controlled multiplex PCR, was used to amplify TCRbeta CDR3 regions from genomic DNA. Under the source paper's analysis protocol: Nucleated cell counts per sample were estimated from amplification of reference gene primers within the assay. To quantify the absolute abundance of each unique TCRbeta CDR3 rearrangement, sequence reads were collapsed and filtered. For each sample, productive Simpson clonality was calculated as the square root of Simpson's diversity index across productive rearrangements. Entries here come from immuneACCESS through TCRdb and include only in-frame sequences with V and J called. Some clones fail to appear in such tables; in the studies checked, an unresolved V gene covers under half of the shortfall, and the cause of the remainder is unknown. That table is the source of V, J and clone size, and D and trimming were worked out from the DNA. In this sample the table shows a few hundred thousand clones, roughly 85% of which occur a single time. The leading ten clones occupy around 2.1% of the sample.

The sample was PBMCs or T cells enriched from blood (not recorded which). The receptor chain draws on TRBV7-8 and TRBJ2-1, with TRBD1 matching 10 junction bases. This TCR was sampled from a man between 25 and 39 years old who had recovered from COVID-19. The DNA reads TGTGCCAGCATTAAGGGGACAGGGGCTTACAATGAGCAGTTCTTC. The resulting protein is CASIKGTGAYNEQFF.